One and the same sample provided the 25 T cell receptor beta chains below, sequenced in a study of blood T cell repertoires in COVID-19. Measured with immunoSEQ multiplex PCR; TCRdb has only the in-frame clones, and not every one. Of about 190,000 clones listed, around 80% are singletons. Specimen: peripheral blood. These receptors were collected from a woman in her forties or fifties with acute or convalescent COVID-19.

This chain uses TRBV5-4 with TRBJ2-7; possibly TRBD2 for D (6 bases). The germline V gene encodes CDR1 SGHNT and CDR2 YYREEE (reference sequence). With 0 bases removed from V and 7 bases from J, the gap between germline ends came to 23 bases. There are 17 residues in the CDR3. The CDR3 reads CASSLVGLVPEEDEQYF. The CDR3 DNA is TGTGCCAGCAGCTTGGTGGGACTGGTTCCTGAAGAGGATGAGCAGTACTTC.

The CDR3 sequence is CASSLSGGPLNEQFF. The CDR3, as DNA: TGTGCCAGCAGCTTATCCGGGGGGCCCCTCAATGAGCAGTTCTTC. The rearrangement uses TRBV7-2 and TRBJ2-1, with TRBD2 as a possible D gene (7 bases). Per the germline V gene, CDR1 is SGHTA and CDR2 is FQGNSA. V gave up 2 bases and J gave up 6 bases, with 14 bases separating them. This CDR3 is built from 15 residues.

This chain connects TRBV18 to TRBJ2-2; maybe TRBD2 (6 bases). The CDR3 has 17 residues. In germline, CDR1 is KGHSH, CDR2 LQKENI. The V and J ends lost 4 bases and 4 bases respectively, with 19 bases between them. CDR3 nucleotides: TGTGCCAGCTCACTAGCGGTTCCTCGGGCCAGCACCGGGGAGCTGTTTTTT. Protein sequence: CASSLAVPRASTGELFF. Together with reference TRBV18 and TRBJ2-2, the CDR3 gives the full variable domain: NAGVMQNPRHLVRRRGQEARLRCSPMKGHSHVYWYRQLPEEGLKFMVYLQKENIIDESGMPKERFSAEFPKEGPSILRIQQVVRGDSAAYFCASSLAVPRASTGELFFGEGSRLTVL.

The J gene is TRBJ2-3, the V gene TRBV6-1, with a possible D match to TRBD1 (6 bases). CDR3 length: 15 residues. The V gene's germline CDR1 is MNHNS and CDR2 SASEGT. Trimming stripped 3 bases from V and 1 base from J, with 11 bases between. The CDR3 sequence is CASSDRDTRTDTQYF. CDR3 nucleotides: TGTGCCAGCAGTGACCGGGACACCCGCACAGATACGCAGTATTTT.

This clone occurred once. The gene calls are TRBV18 and TRBJ2-1; TRBD2 agrees at 7 bases. Germline CDR1 is KGHSH and CDR2 is LQKENI. V shed 0 bases and J 0 bases; nucleotides not matched to a gene: 8. The CDR3 runs 18 residues. Written as DNA, the CDR3 is TGTGCCAGCTCACCACCAGGGACTATCCGAAGCTCCTACAATGAGCAGTTCTTC. Protein: CASSPPGTIRSSYNEQFF.

The chain joins TRBV3-1 (or the pseudogene TRBV3-2) to TRBJ1-6; possibly TRBD1 for D (5 bases). The CDR3 extends over 15 amino acids. Germline V gives CDR1 LGHDT, CDR2 YNNKEL (reference sequence). Trimming pared 3 bases from V and 3 bases from J, leaving 9 bases between. The CDR3 DNA follows: TGTGCCAGCAGCCACTCGGGGGGCTATAATTCACCCCTCCACTTT. Its protein product is CASSHSGGYNSPLHF.

A note on this clone: The DNA is omitted, as the CDR3 cannot be located on it reliably, and the CDR3 follows TCRdb's listing. J is TRBJ2-1 and V is TRBV7-2; TRBD1, the D gene given by the table, was not confirmed from the DNA. The CDR3 adds up to 12 amino acids, both ends counted. Germline values: CDR1 SGHTA, CDR2 FQGNSA. The CDR3 here is CASSWGQGAAFF.

The rearrangement uses TRBV5-6 and TRBJ1-2, with TRBD1 identical over 10 bases. Germline values: CDR1 SGHDT, CDR2 YYEEEE. Germline trimming cut 4 bases from V and 5 bases from J; bases unmatched to any gene: 8. The CDR3 totals 15 residues. The CDR3 region has the DNA TGTGCCAGCAGCCCCCGGGGACAGGGGAGGTATGGCTACACCTTC. This sequence encodes CASSPRGQGRYGYTF.

This chain's CDR3 is CASSDSGRDEQYF. The CDR3 DNA reads TGCGCCAGCAGTGATTCAGGGCGCGACGAGCAGTACTTC. This rearrangement joins TRBV10-1 to TRBJ2-7; maybe TRBD1 (5 bases). The CDR3 spans 13 residues. V was pared by 3 bases and J by 5 bases, with 11 bases between. The germline CDR1 and CDR2 sequences are WNHNN and SYGVQD (reference sequence).

V is TRBV19 and J is TRBJ2-4; TRBD1 matches at 10 bases. The CDR3 extends over 17 amino acids. Germline V gene sequence: CDR1 LNHDA, CDR2 SQIVND (reference sequence). The J segment lost 1 base and the V segment lost 3 bases, leaving 6 bases of the junction unmatched. The CDR3 sequence: CASSIFGTGEAKNIQYF. The CDR3 bases are TGTGCCAGTAGTATCTTCGGGACAGGGGAGGCCAAAAACATTCAGTACTTC. Using reference TRBV19 and TRBJ2-4 for the parts outside the CDR3, the full variable domain is DGGITQSPKYLFRKEGQNVTLSCEQNLNHDAMYWYRQDPGQGLRLIYYSQIVNDFQKGDIAEGYSVSREKKESFPLTVTSAQKNPTAFYLCASSIFGTGEAKNIQYFGAGTRLSVL.

The rearrangement links TRBV30 to TRBJ2-3; D not resolved. The CDR3 contains 15 residues. V lost 0 bases, J lost 3 bases, and 13 bases lay in between. Germline CDR1 GTSNPN, CDR2 SVGIG (reference sequence). CDR3 loop: CAWSVRHRVTDTQYF. The CDR3 coding sequence is TGTGCCTGGAGTGTACGCCACAGAGTTACAGATACGCAGTATTTT.

The V gene is TRBV2, the J gene TRBJ2-7, with no clear D. V was trimmed by 7 bases and J by 0 bases, leaving 10 bases between them. Per germline, CDR1 SNHLY and CDR2 FYNNEI. CDR3 length equals 13 residues. DNA for the CDR3: TGTGCCAGCACGCGAATAAACTCCTACGAGCAGTACTTC. Its translation: CASTRINSYEQYF.

The V call is TRBV7-2, the J call TRBJ2-7; 11 bases line up with TRBD2. CDR3 length: 14 amino acids. Trimming removed 3 bases from V and 7 bases from J; junction bases left unmatched: 5. The germline gives CDR1 SGHTA, CDR2 FQGNSA. CDR3 DNA sequence: TGTGCCAGCAGCTTGACTAGCGGGAACCGGGAGCAGTACTTC. Its translation: CASSLTSGNREQYF.

This clone was picked up a small number of times. The chain uses TRBV27 and TRBJ2-5; D may be TRBD1 (5 bases). V was cut by 3 bases and J by 1 base, with 9 bases left in between. The CDR3 length is 14 residues. CDR1 is MNHEY, CDR2 SMNVEV, per germline (reference sequence). The CDR3 protein is CASSFSQGQETQYF. The CDR3 nucleotides read TGTGCCAGCAGTTTTAGTCAGGGCCAAGAGACCCAGTACTTC.

This clone was seen only once. This chain connects TRBV6-5 to TRBJ2-2, with D possibly being TRBD2 (6 bases). The germline V gene encodes CDR1 MNHEY and CDR2 SVGAGI. The CDR3 extends over 13 amino acids. Trimming pared 8 bases from V and 2 bases from J, leaving 9 bases between. The chain's CDR3 is CASWEVNTGELFF. CDR3 DNA: TGTGCCAGCTGGGAGGTCAACACCGGGGAGCTGTTTTTT.

This clone was counted only a few times. V is TRBV28 and J is TRBJ1-1; the match to TRBD1 covers 8 bases. J gave up 6 bases and V 5 bases, and 14 bases lay outside the gene matches. The CDR3 runs 16 residues. Germline lookup yields CDR1 MDHEN and CDR2 SYDVKM. The CDR3 spells CASSRGTRTGSSEAFF. CDR3 DNA sequence: TGTGCCAGCAGTCGAGGGACCCGGACAGGGTCGTCTGAAGCTTTCTTT.

The chain joins TRBV5-4 to TRBJ2-3, with D possibly TRBD1 on 6 matching bases. CDR1 SGHNT and CDR2 YYREEE come from the germline V gene (reference sequence). The CDR3 covers 15 residues. Trimming left V 5 bases short and J 0 bases short, with 13 bases between. CDR3 protein: CASSGQGISTDTQYF. The CDR3 nucleotides read TGTGCCAGCAGTGGGCAGGGGATTAGCACAGATACGCAGTATTTT.

CDR3 sequence (DNA): TGCGCCAGCAGCTTTGGCGGGGGGTTCTCCTACAATGAGCAGTTCTTC. As protein: CASSFGGGFSYNEQFF. The chain couples TRBV5-1 to TRBJ2-1; 8 nucleotides align to TRBD2. Germline V gives CDR1 SGHRS, CDR2 YFSETQ. With V trimmed by 2 bases and J by 0 bases, 4 bases remained unmatched. The CDR3 extends over 16 amino acids.

The chain joins TRBV4-1 to TRBJ2-3; 11 bases are a match to TRBD2. There are 18 residues in the CDR3. Germline V gene data show CDR1 as MGHRA and CDR2 as YSYEKL. Trimming at V came to 1 base and at J to 5 bases, leaving 11 bases not matched to a gene. CDR3 loop: CASSQVILLAGEGDTQYF. CDR3 sequence (DNA): TGCGCCAGCAGCCAAGTCATCCTACTAGCGGGAGAGGGAGATACGCAGTATTTT.

The genes are TRBV4-3 and TRBJ2-7, with TRBD2 identical over 11 bases. The CDR3 loop spans 15 amino acids. Trimming removed 0 bases from V and 2 bases from J; junction bases left unmatched: 0. Germline-derived CDR1 and CDR2 are LGHNA and YSLEER. The CDR3 reads CASSQDSGRAYEQYF. The CDR3 DNA reads as TGCGCCAGCAGCCAAGATAGCGGGAGGGCCTACGAGCAGTACTTC.

The sample holds one count of this clone. Written as DNA, the CDR3 is TGTGCCATCAACAAGGGACTAGCGGGAGGTCCCTCCACAGATACGCAGTATTTT. As protein: CAINKGLAGGPSTDTQYF. V usage is TRBV10-3 and J usage is TRBJ2-3, with 15 bases matching TRBD2. CDR1 and CDR2 (germline): ENHRY, SYGVKD. The CDR3 sequence is 18 residues long. V shed 7 bases and J 2 bases; nucleotides not matched to a gene: 10.

This chain connects TRBV2 to TRBJ2-7; D is perhaps TRBD1 (5 bases). This CDR3 is 12 amino acids long. V gave up 5 bases and J gave up 4 bases, with 9 bases separating them. Germline V gives CDR1 SNHLY, CDR2 FYNNEI. CDR3 residues: CASSRRAYEQYF. In DNA, the CDR3 is TGTGCCAGCAGTCGCAGGGCTTACGAGCAGTACTTC.

This chain connects TRBV27 to TRBJ1-5, with D perhaps TRBD1 (6 bases). From germline, CDR1 is MNHEY and CDR2 SMNVEV (reference sequence). V lost 5 bases and J lost 2, with 10 bases in between. This CDR3 contains 14 residues. CDR3 nucleotides: TGTGCCAGCAGTCTACAGGGTGGCAATCAGCCCCAGCATTTT. It codes for CASSLQGGNQPQHF.

CDR3: CASRWGRGTDTQYF. CDR3 DNA sequence: TGTGCCAGCAGGTGGGGGCGGGGCACAGATACGCAGTATTTT. The V call is TRBV6-5, the J call TRBJ2-3, with D tentatively TRBD1 (6 bases). CDR3 length equals 14 residues. V was clipped by 6 bases and J by 1 base, with 11 bases between them. Per the germline V gene, CDR1 is MNHEY and CDR2 is SVGAGI.

V usage is TRBV11-2 and J usage is TRBJ1-3; no reliable D call. The CDR3 length is 12 residues. The germline V and J ends were trimmed by 5 bases and 7 bases, with 9 bases remaining between them. The germline V gene encodes CDR1 SGHAT and CDR2 FQNNGV. CDR3 nucleotide sequence: TGTGCCAGCAGCCTTGCAGCGAACACCATATATTTT. Translation: CASSLAANTIYF.